This T cell receptor (beta chain) was retrieved from a study of blood T cell repertoires in COVID-19. Whole-study context: T cells, B-cell-depleted T cells, or PBMCs supplied cDNA or gDNA.

The length of the CDR3 is 19 residues. From germline, CDR1 is LGHNA and CDR2 YNFKEQ. V shed 1 base and J 5 bases; nucleotides not matched to a gene: 13. This clone appeared a single time. The data were produced by immunoSEQ multiplex PCR, yet TCRdb's version contains in-frame clones alone and is incomplete. The profile shows a few hundred thousand clones, roughly 80% of them singletons. This clonotype originated in a woman aged 18-29 years with acute or convalescent COVID-19. This chain connects TRBV4-2 to TRBJ1-6; 8 bases fit TRBD1. Sequencing used peripheral blood. The DNA for the CDR3 is TGTGCCAGCAGCCAAGTCCCAGCCTTCCCGGGACAGGATAATTCACCCCTCCACTTT. Its protein is CASSQVPAFPGQDNSPLHF.